These 10 T cell receptor beta chains share one sample of origin, sequenced in a study of early T cells in non-severe SARS-CoV-2 infection. TCRdb used MiXCR to reprocess the 5' RACE reads, holding one entry per CDR3 protein. The table records about 94,000 distinct CDR3 sequences, 13% of them present only once. Source material: whole blood. These receptors all come from an adult who was a healthcare worker with PCR-confirmed SARS-CoV-2 infection or an uninfected control (not recorded which).

V usage is TRBV7-9 and J usage is TRBJ2-2; D call uncertain. Trimming took off 5 bases at V and 7 bases at J, with 8 bases between the two ends. Germline CDR1 SEHNR, CDR2 FQNEAQ (reference sequence). CDR3 length equals 12 residues. The CDR3 DNA reads TGTGCCAGCAGCGCCATGGTCGGGGAGCTGTTTTTT. Translation: CASSAMVGELFF.

The chain uses TRBV4-3 and TRBJ1-6, with no clear D. This CDR3 has 15 amino acids. V lost 6 bases and J lost 0, with 9 bases in between. Germline CDR1 and CDR2: LGHNA and YSLEER. CDR3 protein: CASSEGSSYNSPLHF. CDR3 nucleotides: TGCGCCAGCAGTGAAGGGAGCTCCTATAATTCACCCCTCCACTTT.

Many counts were recorded for this clonotype. The chain carries TRBV18 and TRBJ2-3; tentative D call: TRBD2 (6 bases). CDR1 KGHSH and CDR2 LQKENI come from the germline V gene. This CDR3 contains 17 residues. V lost 0 bases, J lost 2 bases, and 15 bases lay in between. The CDR3 here is CASSPPRTTRPTDTQYF. CDR3 nucleotides: TGTGCCAGCTCACCACCTAGGACTACTCGCCCCACAGATACGCAGTATTTT.

The chain is built from TRBV7-2 and TRBJ1-1; 10 bases match TRBD1. J lost 6 bases, V lost 5 bases, and 3 bases had no gene match. This CDR3 has 13 amino acids. CDR1 SGHTA and CDR2 FQGNSA come from the germline V gene. The CDR3 DNA reads TGTGCCAGCAGCATAGACAGGGGGCCTGAAGCTTTCTTT. Translation: CASSIDRGPEAFF.

The chain combines TRBV20-1 with TRBJ2-7; D perhaps matches TRBD1 (6 bases). V lost 6 bases, J lost 4 bases, and 10 bases lay in between. Germline V gene data show CDR1 as DFQATT and CDR2 as SNEGSKA (reference sequence). CDR3 length equals 11 residues. CDR3: CSATTGYEQYF. CDR3 DNA sequence: TGCAGTGCCACGACAGGATACGAGCAGTACTTC.

V is TRBV28 and J is TRBJ1-5, with D uncertain. V was shortened by 5 bases and J by 4 bases, with 15 bases between the two germline ends. The CDR3 runs to 15 residues. CDR1 is MDHEN and CDR2 is SYDVKM in the germline V gene. The CDR3 here is CASSSSGAWNQPQHF. The CDR3 nucleotides are TGTGCCAGCAGTAGCTCAGGAGCTTGGAATCAGCCCCAGCATTTT. Using reference TRBV28 and TRBJ1-5 for the parts outside the CDR3, the full variable domain is DVKVTQSSRYLVKRTGEKVFLECVQDMDHENMFWYRQDPGLGLRLIYFSYDVKMKEKGDIPEGYSVSREKKERFSLILESASTNQTSMYLCASSSSGAWNQPQHFGDGTRLSIL.

This clonotype was detected a few times. The chain couples TRBV9 to TRBJ2-1; D may be TRBD1 or TRBD2 (5 bases each). CDR1 and CDR2 (germline): SGDLS, YYNGEE. There are 16 residues in the CDR3. Trimming removed 3 bases at V and 6 bases at J, with 19 bases between. The CDR3 DNA sequence: TGTGCCAGCAGCGCCCCCAGGGCGGGCGTTGGCAATGAGCAGTTCTTC. Translation: CASSAPRAGVGNEQFF.

This clonotype was seen more than once but under ten times. V and J are TRBV6-2 or TRBV6-3 and TRBJ2-7; 8 bases are a match to TRBD1. The length of the CDR3 is 14 residues. Germline trimming cut 5 bases from V and 0 bases from J; bases unmatched to any gene: 3. The germline CDR1 and CDR2 sequences are MNHEY and SVGEGT. CDR3 sequence reads: CASSTGGTSYEQYF. The DNA for the CDR3 is TGTGCCAGCAGTACAGGGGGTACCTCCTACGAGCAGTACTTC.

This clonotype was found many times. The genes are TRBV7-2 and TRBJ2-7; possible D gene TRBD2, 5 bases. Germline values: CDR1 SGHTA, CDR2 FQGNSA. The CDR3 covers 13 residues. V lost 8 bases, J lost 3 bases, and 14 bases lay in between. The CDR3 region has the DNA TGTGCCAGCGGCGGGCGGAACTACTACGAGCAGTACTTC. It yields the protein CASGGRNYYEQYF.

In this sample, this clonotype turned up many times. The chain has TRBV29-1 and TRBJ1-2; D is undetermined. The CDR3 runs 12 residues. Per germline, CDR1 SQVTM and CDR2 ANQGSEA. The V end was cut by 7 bases, the J end by 7 bases, with 16 bases between. This CDR3 reads CSAEGSSGGYTF. CDR3 DNA sequence: TGCAGCGCCGAGGGATCCTCCGGTGGCTACACCTTC.